These 13 T cell receptor beta chains came from one sample sequenced in a study of T cell repertoires in cytomegalovirus infection (dated by TCRdb to 2018 to 2020). TCRdb records Illumina HiSeq 1500 as the sequencer. TCRdb reprocessed the public reads (quality trimming at Q25 with fastp, clone calling with MiXCR) and kept in-frame beta chains. Under each unique CDR3 protein, matching rows form one entry showing the most common genes and DNA. The sample records 650,000 to 850,000 distinct CDR3 sequences, roughly 28% of which are singletons. Of the sample, 13% falls within the top ten clones. The treatment or condition label on this specimen signifies: in vitro stimulation with specific CMV peptide epitopes to enrich CMV-specific T cells. The antigens these receptors bind are not known. The source was cultured CD8+ T cells from PBMCs, collected from culture after CMV antigen stimulation. The receptors derive from a human donor in good health (CMV status not recorded). Some clones in this sample may be carry-over from other donors' samples.

This sequence joins TRBV7-9 and TRBJ2-3; 8 bases are shared with TRBD2. This CDR3 comprises 15 residues. V was pared by 7 bases and J by 1 base, with 7 bases of the junction left unmatched. CDR1 is SEHNR and CDR2 is FQNEAQ in the germline V gene (reference sequence). CDR3 in amino acids: CASTPTGGRTDTQYF. The CDR3 bases are TGTGCCAGCACCCCGACGGGGGGGCGCACAGATACGCAGTATTTT.

This chain joins TRBV10-3 and TRBJ1-1; 9 bases align to TRBD1. Germline V gene data show CDR1 as ENHRY and CDR2 as SYGVKD. V shed 0 bases and J 1 base; nucleotides not matched to a gene: 0. The CDR3 loop spans 15 amino acids. CDR3 DNA: TGTGCCATCAGTGAGTCGGGACAGGGGAACACTGAAGCTTTCTTT. This gives the protein CAISESGQGNTEAFF.

The chain links TRBV20-1 to TRBJ2-7; maybe TRBD2 (7 bases). Germline assignment: CDR1 DFQATT and CDR2 SNEGSKA (reference sequence). The V end lost 1 base, the J end lost 5 bases, and 12 bases lay between the germline ends. CDR3 size: 13 residues. The DNA of the CDR3 is TGCAGTGCTAGAGTTGGGGGGGCCCACGAGCAGTACTTC. Its translation: CSARVGGAHEQYF.

The CDR3 DNA is TGTGCCACCAGCAGAGTAGGGCAGGGGGTAGCCTACGAGCAGTACTTC. Amino acid sequence: CATSRVGQGVAYEQYF. The genes are TRBV15 and TRBJ2-7; the match to TRBD1 covers 7 bases. CDR1 is LNHNV and CDR2 is YYDKDF in the germline V gene (reference sequence). Germline trimming cut 1 base from V and 2 bases from J; bases unmatched to any gene: 8. The CDR3 has 16 amino acids.

This chain links TRBV7-6 with TRBJ1-4; 9 bases agree with TRBD1. Losses at the gene ends were 5 bases for V and 7 bases for J; bases not matched to a gene: 5. Per the germline V gene, CDR1 is SGHVS and CDR2 is FNYEAQ. The CDR3 is made up of 14 amino acids. This chain's CDR3 is CASSAQGAGEKLFF. CDR3 nucleotide sequence: TGTGCCAGCAGCGCACAGGGGGCGGGTGAAAAACTGTTTTTT.

The chain has TRBV28 and TRBJ1-2; tentatively, D is TRBD1 (5 bases). V lost 4 bases and J lost 2, with 14 bases in between. The CDR3 loop spans 15 amino acids. CDR1 is MDHEN, CDR2 SYDVKM, per germline. In DNA, the CDR3 is TGTGCCAGCAGTTCCGCCGAGACAGAGAACTATGGCTACACCTTC. This encodes CASSSAETENYGYTF.

This rearrangement joins TRBV11-2 to TRBJ2-5; 7 nucleotides match TRBD1. This CDR3 has 14 residues. Germline V gene sequence: CDR1 SGHAT, CDR2 FQNNGV. V was pared by 4 bases and J by 4 bases, with 6 bases of the junction left unmatched. CDR3 nucleotides: TGTGCCAGCAGCTATTCGACAGGGTTAGAGACCCAGTACTTC. It yields the protein CASSYSTGLETQYF.

This clonotype was found many times. The rearrangement uses TRBV12-3 or TRBV12-4 and TRBJ2-1; 11 bases are shared with TRBD1. The V segment lost 5 bases and the J segment 7 bases; nucleotides outside the gene matches: 10. The CDR3 runs 16 residues. CDR3 DNA: TGTGCCAGCAGTGAATTTGGGACAGGGGGGGAAAATGAGCAGTTCTTC. It encodes CASSEFGTGGENEQFF.

This clonotype was counted only a few times. This chain uses TRBV7-9 with TRBJ1-1; a possible D gene is TRBD1 (5 bases). Germline V gives CDR1 SEHNR, CDR2 FQNEAQ (reference sequence). V gave up 7 bases and J gave up 2 bases, with 8 bases separating them. The CDR3 has 12 amino acids. Written as DNA, the CDR3 is TGTGCCAGCAAACAGGATAACACTGAAGCTTTCTTT. This sequence encodes CASKQDNTEAFF. Complete variable domain (other parts from reference TRBV7-9 and TRBJ1-1): DTGVSQNPRHKITKRGQNVTFRCDPISEHNRLYWYRQTLGQGPEFLTYFQNEAQLEKSRLLSDRFSAERPKGSFSTLEIQRTEQGDSAMYLCASKQDNTEAFFGQGTRLTVV.

CDR3 in DNA: TGTGCCAGCAGCTTGGGGGAGGGGTTGGGGAACTATGGCTACACCTTC. It is translated as CASSLGEGLGNYGYTF. V usage is TRBV7-6 and J usage is TRBJ1-2; D may be TRBD1 (5 bases). Trimming cost V 3 bases and J 2 bases, with 16 bases left between them. This CDR3 comprises 16 residues. Germline V lookup: CDR1 SGHVS, CDR2 FNYEAQ.

The chain is built from TRBV6-5 and TRBJ2-3; no definite D call. Trimming removed 0 bases at V and 4 bases at J, with 8 bases between. Germline values: CDR1 MNHEY, CDR2 SVGAGI. This CDR3 is built from 14 residues. The CDR3 protein is CASSYSYGPDTQYF. CDR3 sequence (DNA): TGTGCCAGCAGTTACTCCTACGGGCCAGATACGCAGTATTTT.

This clonotype was seen a handful of times. This sequence joins TRBV3-1 and TRBJ2-3; D is unclear. Per germline, CDR1 LGHDT and CDR2 YNNKEL (reference sequence). Trimming removed 2 bases at V and 10 bases at J, with 16 bases between. CDR3 size: 14 residues. CDR3 residues: CASSQSLRTLAQYF. CDR3 nucleotide sequence: TGTGCCAGCAGCCAATCCCTGCGGACGCTTGCGCAGTATTTT.

The genes are TRBV7-9 and TRBJ2-7; a possible D gene is TRBD2 (6 bases). Trimming stripped 3 bases from V and 2 bases from J, with 20 bases between. This CDR3 is built from 17 residues. Germline values: CDR1 SEHNR, CDR2 FQNEAQ (reference sequence). CDR3 coding DNA: TGTGCCAGCAGCTTCCCCAACTTAGCGGAGATTCCCTACGAGCAGTACTTC. As protein: CASSFPNLAEIPYEQYF.